These T cell receptor beta chains were read from a single sample in a study of cytomegalovirus exposure and HLA in healthy donors. Only in-frame clones appear in the TCRdb table, and some are missing; sequencing was by immunoSEQ multiplex PCR. The sample has some 160,000 clones, more than 65% seen once; the top ten hold 1.5% to 2%. The sequenced sample was PBMCs. The receptors stem from a woman younger than 45 in good health and CMV-seronegative. The CDR3 runs from the conserved cysteine through the conserved F or W. The D gene is left open where the match is weak. Size is omitted from some rows. Given values are once, few, many or a class for expanded clones.

D gene	clone size	CDR3 length	J gene	V gene	CDR3 protein	CDR3 DNA
-	-	11	TRBJ1-1	TRBV30	CAWGLGTEAFF	TGTGCCTGGGGACTCGGCACTGAAGCTTTCTTT
TRBD2	-	16	TRBJ2-1	TRBV9	CASSVVSGRHYNEQFF	TGTGCCAGCAGCGTAGTTAGCGGGAGGCATTACAATGAGCAGTTCTTC
-	once	11	TRBJ2-5	TRBV10-3	CAIRTGETQYF	TGTGCCATCAGGACGGGAGAGACCCAGTACTTC
TRBD1	-	16	TRBJ2-7	TRBV5-1	CASSLVGTGPYYEQYF	TGCGCCAGCAGCTTGGTTGGGACAGGGCCGTATTACGAGCAGTACTTC
-	-	15	TRBJ1-4	TRBV5-1	CASSPDGATNEKLFF	TGCGCCAGCAGCCCAGACGGGGCAACTAATGAAAAACTGTTTTTT
-	-	12	TRBJ2-3	TRBV9	CASSASTDTQYF	TGTGCCAGCAGCGCTAGCACAGATACGCAGTATTTT
TRBD2	-	14	TRBJ2-7	TRBV18	CASSPSGRWDEQYF	TGTGCCAGCTCACCATCCGGGAGGTGGGACGAGCAGTACTTC
TRBD2	-	13	TRBJ2-5	TRBV5-8	CASRGLAEETQYF	TGTGCCAGCAGAGGACTAGCGGAAGAGACCCAGTACTTC
TRBD2	-	18	TRBJ2-5	TRBV28	CASSLLGLATQRQETQYF	TGTGCCAGCAGTTTATTGGGACTAGCGACACAAAGACAAGAGACCCAGTACTTC
-	-	15	TRBJ1-6	TRBV9	CASGQGSSYNSPLHF	TGTGCCAGCGGGCAGGGGAGCTCCTATAATTCACCCCTCCACTTT
-	-	14	TRBJ1-1	TRBV6-1	CASITGRGFTEAFF	TGTGCCAGCATCACGGGGAGGGGGTTCACTGAAGCTTTCTTT
-	-	13	TRBJ2-7	TRBV15	CATSRDSLYEQYF	TGTGCCACCAGCAGAGATAGCTTGTACGAGCAGTACTTC
-	-	17	TRBJ1-2	TRBV15	CATSKGGAGGVARGYTF	TGTGCCACCAGTAAAGGCGGGGCCGGAGGGGTCGCGCGGGGCTACACCTTC
TRBD1	-	17	TRBJ1-5	TRBV28	CASSPPIGTGFYQPQHF	TGTGCCAGCAGTCCTCCTATCGGGACAGGATTCTATCAGCCCCAGCATTTT
TRBD1	-	14	TRBJ1-2	TRBV6-5	CASSRTGGNYGYTF	TGTGCCAGCAGTCGGACAGGGGGCAACTATGGCTACACCTTC
-	-	15	TRBJ2-5	TRBV5-4	CASSLRRVVQETQYF	TGTGCCAGCAGCTTGCGCAGGGTCGTGCAAGAGACCCAGTACTTC
-	-	16	TRBJ2-7	TRBV29-1	CSVEDGRAPVPYEQYF	TGCAGCGTTGAAGACGGGCGGGCACCCGTCCCCTACGAGCAGTACTTC
-	-	13	TRBJ1-1	TRBV19	CASSLTGNTEAFF	TGTGCCAGTAGCTTGACGGGTAACACTGAAGCTTTCTTT
TRBD1	-	16	TRBJ2-2	TRBV27	CASRVSGTGVTGELFF	TGTGCCAGCAGAGTGTCCGGGACAGGGGTCACCGGGGAGCTGTTTTTT
TRBD1	-	15	TRBJ2-1	TRBV19	CASSWGTGGFGEQFF	TGTGCCAGTAGTTGGGGGACAGGGGGCTTTGGTGAGCAGTTCTTC
TRBD2	few	13	TRBJ2-7	TRBV7-2	CASSRTRGYEQYF	TGTGCCAGCAGCCGGACTAGAGGTTACGAGCAGTACTTC
TRBD1	-	15	TRBJ1-3	TRBV5-1	CASRVGQGPGNTIYF	TGCGCCAGCCGAGTTGGACAGGGCCCTGGAAACACCATATATTTT
-	-	14	TRBJ2-1	TRBV7-8	CASSNRDHGNEQFF	TGTGCCAGCAGTAACCGGGATCACGGGAATGAGCAGTTCTTC
TRBD2	-	14	TRBJ2-7	TRBV6-5	CASSQRGESYEQYF	TGTGCCAGCAGTCAGCGGGGCGAATCCTACGAGCAGTACTTC
-	-	13	TRBJ2-7	TRBV27	CASSLVLSYEQYF	TGTGCCAGCAGTTTAGTATTATCCTACGAGCAGTACTTC
-	few	14	TRBJ1-4	TRBV18	CASSPPNNPGKLFF	TGTGCCAGCTCACCACCAAATAATCCAGGAAAACTGTTTTTT
TRBD1	-	16	TRBJ2-1	TRBV11-2	CASSLGSGGGYNEQFF	TGTGCCAGCAGCTTAGGATCAGGGGGTGGGTACAATGAGCAGTTCTTC
-	-	15	TRBJ2-7	TRBV9	CASSEAGHSSYEQYF	TGTGCCAGCAGCGAAGCGGGACACAGCTCCTACGAGCAGTACTTC
-	-	14	TRBJ2-7	TRBV5-6	CASSFRRSSYEQYF	TGTGCCAGCAGCTTCAGGAGGAGCTCCTACGAGCAGTACTTC
-	-	15	TRBJ2-7	TRBV7-9	CASSGYEAGFYEQYF	TGTGCCAGCAGCGGGTATGAGGCGGGTTTCTACGAGCAGTACTTC
TRBD1	-	17	TRBJ1-2	TRBV19	CASSIAGTGASRDGYTF	TGTGCCAGTAGTATAGCCGGGACAGGGGCCTCTCGGGATGGCTACACCTTC
TRBD1	-	14	TRBJ1-2	TRBV11-2	CASSLAGQGSGYTF	TGTGCCAGCAGCTTAGCGGGACAGGGAAGCGGCTACACCTTC
TRBD1	-	15	TRBJ1-2	TRBV2	CASSSPGQGLDGYTF	TGTGCCAGCAGTTCCCCGGGACAGGGTTTAGATGGCTACACCTTC
TRBD2	-	14	TRBJ2-7	TRBV7-9	CASSSLAGIYEQYF	TGTGCCAGCAGTTCACTAGCGGGGATCTACGAGCAGTACTTC
TRBD2	few	16	TRBJ2-1	TRBV7-3	CASSLNGRELMDEQFF	TGTGCCAGCAGCTTAAACGGGCGGGAGTTGATGGATGAGCAGTTCTTC
-	-	13	TRBJ2-7	TRBV29-1	CSVVRPGNYEQYF	TGCAGCGTTGTGCGTCCAGGGAACTACGAGCAGTACTTC
-	-	14	TRBJ2-7	TRBV9	CASSTSPAGYEQYF	TGTGCCAGCAGCACAAGCCCAGCGGGCTACGAGCAGTACTTC
-	-	13	TRBJ1-6	TRBV6-5	CASSSRRESPLHF	TGTGCCAGCAGTTCTCGCAGGGAATCACCCCTCCACTTT
-	-	16	TRBJ1-5	TRBV7-2	CASSLVGGYSNQPQHF	TGTGCCAGCAGCTTAGTAGGAGGCTATAGCAATCAGCCCCAGCATTTT
TRBD1	-	18	TRBJ2-3	TRBV28	CASSPRGGQGVGGDTQYF	TGTGCCAGCAGTCCCCGAGGGGGACAGGGTGTAGGAGGAGATACGCAGTATTTT
-	-	14	TRBJ2-5	TRBV6-1	CASSPTGGEETQYF	TGTGCCAGCAGTCCCACAGGGGGGGAAGAGACCCAGTACTTC
TRBD2	few	12	TRBJ2-7	TRBV30	CAWNAGDYEQYF	TGTGCCTGGAATGCGGGGGACTACGAGCAGTACTTC
-	-	14	TRBJ2-3	TRBV6-6	CASSYRVDPDTQYF	TGTGCCAGCAGTTACCGGGTGGATCCAGATACGCAGTATTTT
-	-	16	TRBJ1-1	TRBV19	CASNGGGARANTEAFF	TGTGCCAGTAATGGCGGGGGGGCGCGGGCGAACACTGAAGCTTTCTTT
-	once	13	TRBJ1-2	TRBV27	CASSLGTHYGYTF	TGTGCCAGCAGTTTAGGGACACACTATGGCTACACCTTC
TRBD1	-	13	TRBJ2-7	TRBV10-1	CASSKGQNYEQYF	TGCGCCAGCAGTAAGGGACAGAACTACGAGCAGTACTTC
-	once	12	TRBJ2-5	TRBV7-9	CASSLSGETQYF	TGTGCCAGCAGCCTCTCGGGAGAGACCCAGTACTTC
-	-	14	TRBJ2-3	TRBV5-1	CASSLISSTDTQYF	TGCGCCAGCAGCTTAATCAGTAGCACAGATACGCAGTATTTT
-	-	16	TRBJ1-5	TRBV4-2	CASSQEGDTTGQPQHF	TGTGCCAGCAGCCAAGAGGGGGACACTACCGGACAGCCCCAGCATTTT
-	-	14	TRBJ1-5	TRBV28	CASSFGQWNQPQHF	TGTGCCAGCAGTTTCGGACAGTGGAATCAGCCCCAGCATTTT
TRBD2	-	14	TRBJ2-3	TRBV7-2	CASSFRLATDTQYF	TGTGCCAGCAGCTTCCGACTAGCAACAGATACGCAGTATTTT